This TCR beta chain was retrieved from a study of blood T cell repertoires in COVID-19. Study details: There were acute and convalescent COVID-19 samples, and they came from the United States, Italy and Spain. From T cells, B-cell-depleted T cells, or PBMCs came the material, which was cDNA or gDNA.

The CDR3 runs 13 residues. V shed 3 bases and J shed 0 bases, with 8 bases lying between them. Germline V gene lookup returns CDR1 GTSNPN and CDR2 SVGIG (reference sequence). Authors' methods: Counts of nucleated cells, estimated from reference gene primer amplification, were obtained. Measured with immunoSEQ multiplex PCR; TCRdb has only the in-frame clones, and not every one. V, J and clone size were drawn from that table, and D and trimming were deduced from the DNA. The table has about 220,000 clones, 65% to 85% seen once. Sequencing was performed on peripheral blood. The chain has TRBV30 and TRBJ1-2; D call uncertain. The clonotype was recovered from a woman under 40 who had recovered from COVID-19. CDR3 protein: CAWSANTNYGYTF. The CDR3 DNA reads as TGTGCCTGGAGCGCCAACACTAACTATGGCTACACCTTC.